This T cell receptor (beta chain) was sequenced in a study of T cells in Graves' hyperthyroidism and ophthalmopathy. Across the study: Blood was drawn when the patient was first diagnosed and still untreated. Study observations and caveats: In validation, the model predicted ophthalmopathy. These predictions came a median about 6.5 months before onset.

This clonotype was picked up many times. Its target is not known. Amplification yielded TCR beta CDR3 regions, with RNA transcripts as the source. The study used the HTBI primer set for a first-round RT-PCR of the TCR CDR3. Using its own MiXCR run on the multiplex PCR reads, TCRdb lists one record per CDR3 protein. The table lists approximately 480,000 distinct CDR3 sequences, 20% of them singletons, with approximately 26% in the top ten. Hyperthyroidism was newly diagnosed in patients aged 18 to 65 (duration under 2 months). Uncontrolled infection, other autoimmune disease, pregnancy and lactation each barred patients from inclusion. V was pared by 5 bases and J by 5 bases, with 15 bases of the junction left unmatched. The CDR3 contains 16 residues. CDR1 and CDR2 from the germline V gene are MDHEN and SYDVKM.

The gene calls are TRBV28 and TRBJ2-7, with 7 bases lining up with TRBD1. This receptor was taken from a man younger than 30 with Graves' hyperthyroidism. Source material: blood. This CDR3 is CASSQLPLTGRDEQYF. CDR3 coding DNA: TGTGCCAGCAGTCAACTCCCTCTGACAGGGCGAGACGAGCAGTACTTC. Drawing the rest from reference TRBV28 and TRBJ2-7, the complete variable domain is DVKVTQSSRYLVKRTGEKVFLECVQDMDHENMFWYRQDPGLGLRLIYFSYDVKMKEKGDIPEGYSVSREKKERFSLILESASTNQTSMYLCASSQLPLTGRDEQYFGPGTRLTVT.